This TCR beta chain was recorded in a study of CD8+ T cells in alopecia areata. The overall study: It was oral tofacitinib, at 5 to 10 mg twice daily, that treated patients received. A 6-month off-drug phase came after tofacitinib, which had lasted 6 to 18 months.

Comments on this clone: Its specificity is unknown.

Study-wide points: Patients shared TCRs less clearly than mice did, possibly for HLA-related reasons.

The CDR3 contains 15 residues. Between the trimmed V and J ends, which lost 4 bases and 7 bases, there was a span of 16 bases. Germline V gene data show CDR1 as SGHTA and CDR2 as FQGNSA. Reverse transcribed after extraction, RNA yielded cDNA as the sequencing template. Clones were sequenced by immunoSEQ multiplex PCR, and TCRdb holds only the in-frame ones, with some missing. The data contain roughly 140,000 clones, 45% to 60% of them seen just once; the ten biggest clones take up roughly 0.9%. This receptor was taken from a human donor with alopecia areata. The rearrangement uses TRBV7-2 and TRBJ1-4, with a tentative D call TRBD1 (5 bases). The source was CD4+ T cells sorted from blood, collected at week 0. The CDR3 loop is CASSWAGGEGEKLFF. The CDR3 bases are TGTGCCAGCAGCTGGGCGGGGGGAGAGGGTGAAAAACTGTTTTTT.